This T cell receptor beta chain was retrieved from a study of blood T cell repertoires in COVID-19. Study summary: Some COVID-19 samples were acute and others convalescent; all came from the United States, Italy and Spain. T cells, B-cell-depleted T cells, or PBMCs provided the cDNA or gDNA that served as material.

In the original workflow: Amplification of reference gene primers was used by the study to estimate nucleated cell counts. The repertoire was sequenced with immunoSEQ multiplex PCR; TCRdb's copy has only in-frame clones and lacks some. That table supplies the V and J calls and clone size; D and trimming were determined from the DNA. The repertoire holds roughly 80,000 clones, with 80% to 90% as singletons. Trimming left V 5 bases short and J 10 bases short, with 12 bases between. There are 13 residues in the CDR3. Germline V gene data show CDR1 as SGHTA and CDR2 as FQGNSA. The chain uses TRBV7-2 and TRBJ1-6; D is perhaps TRBD1 (5 bases). The sequencing input was peripheral blood. The clonotype originates from a man aged 45 to 65 with active COVID-19. CDR3 loop: CASSTRVRSPLHF. The CDR3, as DNA: TGTGCCAGCAGCACCAGGGTTAGGTCACCCCTCCACTTT.